This TCR beta chain was identified during a study of blood T cell repertoires in COVID-19. TCRdb's table, derived via immunoSEQ multiplex PCR, lists solely in-frame clones and lacks some. Counted here are hundreds of thousands of clones, about nine tenths occurring once; the ten biggest clones make up over 4%. The table lists this clone with a count of one. Trimming took off 5 bases at V and 0 bases at J, with 11 bases between the two ends. There are 14 residues in the CDR3. Looked up from germline, CDR1 is SGHRS and CDR2 is YFSETQ. The sequence was collected from a man in his 60s who had recovered from COVID-19. The specimen was PBMCs or T cells enriched from blood (not recorded which). The genes are TRBV5-1 and TRBJ1-1; D is ambiguous. CDR3 DNA: TGCGCCAGCAGGCAAAACATCCTGAACACTGAAGCTTTCTTT. Translation: CASRQNILNTEAFF.